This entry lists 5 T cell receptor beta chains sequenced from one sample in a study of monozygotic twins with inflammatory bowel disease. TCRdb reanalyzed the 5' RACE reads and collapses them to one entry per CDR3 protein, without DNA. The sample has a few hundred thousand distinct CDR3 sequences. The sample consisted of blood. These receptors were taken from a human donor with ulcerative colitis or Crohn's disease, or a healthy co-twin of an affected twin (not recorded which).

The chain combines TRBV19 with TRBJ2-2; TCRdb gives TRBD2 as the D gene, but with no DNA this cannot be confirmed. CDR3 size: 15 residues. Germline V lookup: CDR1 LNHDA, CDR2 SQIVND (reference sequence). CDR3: CASRLAGGDTGELFF.

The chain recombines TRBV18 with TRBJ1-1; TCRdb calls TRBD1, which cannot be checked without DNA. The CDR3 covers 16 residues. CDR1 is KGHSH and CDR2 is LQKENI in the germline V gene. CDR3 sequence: CASSGQGAWVNTEAFF.

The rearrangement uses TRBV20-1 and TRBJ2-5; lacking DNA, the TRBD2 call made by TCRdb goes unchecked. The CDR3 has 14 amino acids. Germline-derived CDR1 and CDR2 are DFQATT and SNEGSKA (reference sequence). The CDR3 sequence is CSAAAGTSEETQYF.

This CDR3 is CASSPGTGVETEAFF. The rearrangement links TRBV12-3 or TRBV12-4 to TRBJ1-1; TCRdb returns TRBD1, unconfirmable since there is no DNA. The CDR3 is 15 amino acids.

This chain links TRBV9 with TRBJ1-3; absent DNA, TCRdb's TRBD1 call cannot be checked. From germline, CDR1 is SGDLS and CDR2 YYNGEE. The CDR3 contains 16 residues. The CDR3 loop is CASSGRTGISGNTIYF.